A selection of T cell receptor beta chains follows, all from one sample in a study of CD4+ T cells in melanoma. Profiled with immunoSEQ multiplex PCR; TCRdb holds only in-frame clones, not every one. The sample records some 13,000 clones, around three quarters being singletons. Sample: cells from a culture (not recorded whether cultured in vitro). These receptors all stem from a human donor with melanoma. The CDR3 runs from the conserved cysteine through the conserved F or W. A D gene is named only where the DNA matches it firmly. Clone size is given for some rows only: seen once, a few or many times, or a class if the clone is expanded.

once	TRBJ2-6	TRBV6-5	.	CASSYSRVWSNVLTF	TGTGCCAGCAGTTACTCGAGGGTTTGGTCCAACGTCCTGACTTTC
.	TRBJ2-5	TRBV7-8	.	CASSWGGEATQYF	TGTGCCAGCAGCTGGGGGGGCGAAGCGACCCAGTACTTC
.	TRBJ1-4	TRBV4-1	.	CASSRYRDTVNEKLFF	TGCGCCAGCAGCCGGTACCGGGACACCGTTAATGAAAAACTGTTTTTT
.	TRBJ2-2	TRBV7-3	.	CASSLDGQSTGELFF	TGTGCCAGCAGCTTAGACGGACAGTCGACCGGGGAGCTGTTTTTT
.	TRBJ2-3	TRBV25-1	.	CASTKGRDTQYF	TGTGCCAGCACTAAGGGGCGAGATACGCAGTATTTT
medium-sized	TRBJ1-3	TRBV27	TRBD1	CASSLSGTGTGNTIYF	TGTGCCAGCAGTTTATCCGGGACAGGGACTGGAAACACCATATATTTT
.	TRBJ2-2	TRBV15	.	CATSSANVLELFF	TGTGCCACCAGCAGCGCGAATGTATTGGAGCTGTTTTTT
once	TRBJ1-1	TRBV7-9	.	CASSLTGTEAFF	TGTGCCAGCAGCTTGACAGGCACTGAAGCTTTCTTT
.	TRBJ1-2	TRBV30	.	CAWRRPDPSYGYTF	TGTGCCTGGAGAAGACCGGATCCTTCCTATGGCTACACCTTC
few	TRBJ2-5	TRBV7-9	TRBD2	CASTYSGAGKTQYF	TGTGCCAGCACCTATAGCGGGGCAGGAAAGACCCAGTACTTC
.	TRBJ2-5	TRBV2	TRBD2	CASSPRRGSGARETQYF	TGTGCCAGCAGCCCCCGACGGGGTAGCGGGGCCCGCGAGACCCAGTACTTC
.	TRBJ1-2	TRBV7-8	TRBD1	CASSLTGKGADGYTF	TGTGCCAGCAGCTTGACGGGGAAGGGGGCAGATGGCTACACCTTC
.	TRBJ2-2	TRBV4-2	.	CASSQGTNTGELFF	TGTGCCAGCAGCCAAGGGACTAACACCGGGGAGCTGTTTTTT
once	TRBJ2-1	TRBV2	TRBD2	CASSRSGGPGNEQFF	TGTGCCAGCAGTCGAAGCGGGGGGCCAGGGAATGAGCAGTTCTTC
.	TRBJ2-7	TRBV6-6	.	CASSYGHPYYEQYF	TGTGCCAGCAGTTACGGGCACCCGTACTACGAGCAGTACTTC
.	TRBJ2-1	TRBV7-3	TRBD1	CASSLTGGSYNEQFF	TGTGCCAGCAGTTTGACAGGGGGCTCCTACAATGAGCAGTTCTTC
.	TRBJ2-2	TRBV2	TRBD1	CASTTGGRDRGELFF	TGTGCCAGCACCACAGGGGGTCGGGATCGGGGGGAGCTGTTTTTT
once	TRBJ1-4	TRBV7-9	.	CASAGGANEKLFF	TGTGCCAGCGCCGGGGGGGCTAATGAAAAACTGTTTTTT
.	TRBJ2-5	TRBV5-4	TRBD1	CASSLVQGAGETQYF	TGTGCCAGCAGCTTGGTGCAGGGGGCGGGGGAGACCCAGTACTTC
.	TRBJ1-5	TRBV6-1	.	CASSELGPPQHF	TGTGCCAGCAGTGAATTAGGGCCGCCCCAGCATTTT
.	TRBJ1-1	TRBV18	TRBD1	CASSELQGVNTEAFF	TGTGCCAGCTCAGAACTACAGGGGGTGAACACTGAAGCTTTCTTT
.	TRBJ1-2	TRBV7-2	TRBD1	CASSTGTGYGYTF	TGTGCCAGCAGCACCGGGACAGGATATGGCTACACCTTC
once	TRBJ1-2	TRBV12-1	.	CASSFRSGNRRQSHYGYTF	TGTGCCAGCAGCTTTCGTTCAGGCAACCGGAGGCAAAGCCATTATGGCTACACCTTC
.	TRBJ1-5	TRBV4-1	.	CASSQDTAGVRSNQPQHF	TGCGCCAGCAGCCAAGATACGGCGGGGGTCCGGAGCAATCAGCCCCAGCATTTT
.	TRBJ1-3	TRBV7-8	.	CASSLRVYGGNTIYF	TGTGCCAGCAGCTTACGGGTATACGGTGGAAACACCATATATTTT
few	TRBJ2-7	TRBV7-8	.	CASRIEGGAQYF	TGTGCCAGCAGGATAGAAGGGGGGGCGCAGTACTTC
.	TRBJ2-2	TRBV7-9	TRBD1	CASSTGTGFYTGELFF	TGTGCCAGCAGCACCGGGACAGGGTTTTACACCGGGGAGCTGTTTTTT
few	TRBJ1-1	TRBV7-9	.	CASSLNSNTEAFF	TGTGCCAGCAGCTTAAACAGCAACACTGAAGCTTTCTTT
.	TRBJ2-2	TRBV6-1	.	CASRVGPGELFF	TGTGCCAGCAGAGTCGGGCCCGGGGAGCTGTTTTTT
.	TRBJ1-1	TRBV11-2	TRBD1	CASSPIGQARAAFF	TGTGCCAGCAGCCCAATAGGACAGGCTCGAGCGGCTTTCTTT
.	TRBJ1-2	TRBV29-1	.	CSVEGGGLGYTF	TGCAGCGTTGAAGGCGGAGGGTTAGGCTACACCTTC
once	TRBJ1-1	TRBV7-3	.	CASSFGSNTEAFF	TGTGCCAGCAGCTTCGGTTCGAACACTGAAGCTTTCTTT
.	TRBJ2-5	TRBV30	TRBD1	CAWKGTGGQETQYF	TGTGCCTGGAAGGGGACAGGGGGACAAGAGACCCAGTACTTC
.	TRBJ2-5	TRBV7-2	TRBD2	CASSLTAGVAAQYF	TGTGCCAGCAGCTTAACGGCGGGGGTAGCGGCCCAGTACTTC
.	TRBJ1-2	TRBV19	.	CASSMAGDYGYTF	TGTGCCAGTAGTATGGCAGGGGACTATGGCTACACCTTC
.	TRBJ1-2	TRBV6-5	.	CASSPRDFYGYTF	TGTGCCAGCAGTCCGAGGGACTTCTATGGCTACACCTTC
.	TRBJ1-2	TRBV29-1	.	CSARRGTEYGYTF	TGCAGCGCCCGTCGAGGGACCGAGTATGGCTACACCTTC
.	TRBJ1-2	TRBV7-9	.	CASRSGGGSYGYTF	TGTGCCAGCAGGTCCGGGGGCGGGAGCTATGGCTACACCTTC
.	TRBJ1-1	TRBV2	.	CASRDGARAEAFF	TGTGCCAGCAGGGACGGGGCCCGGGCTGAAGCTTTCTTT
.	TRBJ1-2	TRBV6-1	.	CASTDILTLPYGYTF	TGTGCCAGCACCGACATTCTGACGTTGCCCTATGGCTACACCTTC
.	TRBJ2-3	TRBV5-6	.	CASSSGVGKGRSTDTQYF	TGTGCCAGCAGCTCGGGGGTGGGCAAGGGACGCAGCACAGATACGCAGTATTTT
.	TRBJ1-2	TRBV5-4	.	CASSSPDFSRAGYTF	TGTGCCAGCAGCTCGCCTGACTTCTCTCGGGCTGGCTACACCTTC
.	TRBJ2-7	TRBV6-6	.	CASSYSSYEQYF	TGTGCCAGCAGTTACAGCTCCTACGAGCAGTACTTC
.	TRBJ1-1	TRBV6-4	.	CASSSNWNTEAFF	TGTGCCAGCAGCAGCAATTGGAACACTGAAGCTTTCTTT
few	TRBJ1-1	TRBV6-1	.	CASSEASIGRRAFF	TGTGCCAGCAGTGAAGCGTCCATCGGCAGGCGGGCTTTCTTT
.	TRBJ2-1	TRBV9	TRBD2	CASSLLSGGAGNEQFF	TGTGCCAGCAGCTTACTGAGCGGGGGGGCCGGGAATGAGCAGTTCTTC
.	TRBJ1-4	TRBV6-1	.	CASSVQWSTTNEKLFF	TGTGCCAGCAGTGTTCAGTGGAGTACAACTAATGAAAAACTGTTTTTT
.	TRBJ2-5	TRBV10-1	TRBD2	CASSAGLAGGQETQYF	TGCGCCAGCAGTGCAGGTCTAGCGGGCGGACAAGAGACCCAGTACTTC
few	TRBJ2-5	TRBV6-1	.	CATFRTFQETQYF	TGTGCCACCTTTAGGACCTTCCAAGAGACCCAGTACTTC
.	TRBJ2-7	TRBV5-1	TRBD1	CASSIRPGQGNHEQYF	TGCGCCAGCAGCATCCGACCGGGACAGGGGAACCACGAGCAGTACTTC
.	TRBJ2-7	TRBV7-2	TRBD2	CASSLEVVAGDQKYF	TGTGCCAGCAGCTTAGAAGTTGTAGCGGGGGACCAAAAGTACTTC
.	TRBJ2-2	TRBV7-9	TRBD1	CATIHPGQLTLRTGELFF	TGTGCCACAATCCACCCGGGACAGCTAACCCTGCGCACCGGGGAGCTGTTTTTT
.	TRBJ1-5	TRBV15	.	CATSRDGKSDQPQHF	TGTGCCACCAGCAGAGATGGGAAGTCGGATCAGCCCCAGCATTTT
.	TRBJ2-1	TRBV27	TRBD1	CASRIRSGTGTFYEQFF	TGTGCCAGCAGGATTAGAAGCGGGACAGGGACGTTTTATGAGCAGTTCTTC
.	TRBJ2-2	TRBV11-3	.	CASSLGRGDTGELFF	TGTGCCAGCAGCTTAGGAAGAGGGGACACCGGGGAGCTGTTTTTT
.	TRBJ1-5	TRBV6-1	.	CASRFRDTGIQPQHF	TGTGCCAGCAGGTTCCGGGACACAGGCATTCAGCCCCAGCATTTT
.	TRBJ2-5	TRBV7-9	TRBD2	CASSGLAGLAQYF	TGTGCCAGCAGCGGACTAGCGGGGTTGGCCCAGTACTTC
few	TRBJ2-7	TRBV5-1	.	CASSLGQNYEQYF	TGCGCCAGCAGCTTGGGGCAGAACTACGAGCAGTACTTC
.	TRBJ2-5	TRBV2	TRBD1	CASSIIGTAFETQYF	TGTGCCAGCAGTATCATCGGGACAGCTTTTGAGACCCAGTACTTC